Listed below are T cell receptor beta chains from one sample, sequenced in a study of T cell repertoires in cytomegalovirus infection. TCRdb called the reads again in MiXCR, with one record for every CDR3 protein. The repertoire holds roughly 990,000 distinct CDR3 sequences, with 31% as singletons. Their cognate antigens are unknown. This material consisted of cultured CD8+ T cells from PBMCs, taken from culture after CMV antigen stimulation. The receptors derive from a human donor in good health (CMV status not recorded). Some clones in this sample may be carry-over from other donors' samples. Each CDR3 is given with its conserved first and last residue. Clone size is stated in some rows and not others, as once, few, many or a class when expanded.

j_gene | abundance | v_gene | CDR3aa
TRBJ2-1 | many | TRBV7-3 | CASSAGGRGSRYYNEQFF
TRBJ2-1 | few | TRBV12-3/TRBV12-4 | CASSSGKKDEQFF
TRBJ2-1 | few | TRBV29-1 | CSVESDEQFF
TRBJ2-3 | - | TRBV6-5 | CASRQGPDMQYF
TRBJ2-5 | few | TRBV7-9 | CASSPPQRVGQETQYF
TRBJ2-3 | - | TRBV6-5 | CASSYSAGPSTDTQYF
TRBJ1-5 | few | TRBV12-3/TRBV12-4 | CASSSGTGLQPQHF
TRBJ2-3 | few | TRBV3-1 | CASSQEFSGGDTQYF
TRBJ1-1 | - | TRBV29-1 | CSGRQGTEAFF
TRBJ1-1 | - | TRBV29-1 | CSVEDLRQGWTEAFF
TRBJ1-1 | - | TRBV4-1 | CASSQADRGQGNTEAFF
TRBJ1-4 | few | TRBV27 | CASSYRGSKEKLFF
TRBJ2-3 | - | TRBV15 | CATSRLGTDTQYF
TRBJ2-2 | few | TRBV12-3/TRBV12-4 | CASSFTPAGYAGELFF
TRBJ1-5 | few | TRBV7-9 | CASSLSTGTRNQPQHF
TRBJ2-1 | - | TRBV27 | CASSLGGTTYNEQFF
TRBJ2-2 | few | TRBV29-1 | CSVASDANTGELFF
TRBJ2-7 | once | TRBV4-1 | CASSQVGQLYEQYF
TRBJ2-1 | - | TRBV19 | CASSLTGTSGLNEQFF
TRBJ1-5 | - | TRBV20-1 | CSARPSSSNQPQHF
TRBJ1-2 | - | TRBV25-1 | CATGTGGRYTF
TRBJ2-1 | few | TRBV6-6 | CASSVGAALHEQFF
TRBJ2-2 | - | TRBV10-3 | CAISEDGTGDPGELFF
TRBJ2-7 | - | TRBV6-6 | CASSYTSGNYEQYF
TRBJ2-3 | - | TRBV20-1 | CSAREGVAWYF
TRBJ2-1 | few | TRBV7-9 | CASSLVHAGEILYNEQFF
TRBJ1-2 | few | TRBV5-4 | CASSLESLLGGYTF
TRBJ1-1 | many | TRBV7-2 | CASSAGGEAFF
TRBJ1-5 | - | TRBV28 | CASGPGQGNQPQHF
TRBJ1-2 | - | TRBV6-5 | CASSYSIVEVGKGYTF
TRBJ2-7 | - | TRBV5-6 | CASSQGLPDYEQYF
TRBJ2-1 | few | TRBV7-6 | CASSLLKNEQFF
TRBJ2-7 | few | TRBV5-1 | CASSLKPGQGAHEQYF
TRBJ1-1 | few | TRBV27 | CASRQPRGVTEAFF
TRBJ2-7 | few | TRBV27 | CASQSSDSVSYEQYF
TRBJ1-4 | many | TRBV6-1 | CASSSPGKGEKLFF
TRBJ1-1 | - | TRBV7-2 | CASLNFLVNPGANTEAFF
TRBJ1-2 | - | TRBV7-9 | CASSMSGGLEANYGYTF
TRBJ2-1 | - | TRBV19 | CASSMKGVIPYNEQFF
TRBJ1-2 | - | TRBV12-3/TRBV12-4 | CASSLTAALGYGYTF
TRBJ2-5 | - | TRBV14 | CASSQVGGSSETQYF
TRBJ1-1 | - | TRBV19 | CASSSGFREAFF
TRBJ2-3 | many | TRBV10-3 | CAISESGPGRTDTQYF
TRBJ1-5 | - | TRBV19 | CATMRGFNQPQHF
TRBJ1-6 | - | TRBV5-6 | CASSLHIVESHNSPLHF
TRBJ1-5 | many | TRBV2 | CASNPYSNQPQHF
TRBJ2-1 | - | TRBV12-5 | CASGRQGSSYNEQFF
TRBJ2-2 | many | TRBV7-9 | CASSRVLDNTGELFF
TRBJ2-5 | many | TRBV7-2 | CASSLEAAGVTAQYF
TRBJ2-3 | - | TRBV6-5 | CASTQYGLAATDTQYF
TRBJ2-3 | - | TRBV5-1 | CASSFEDFPTDTQYF
TRBJ1-5 | - | TRBV5-4 | CASSLSGSGQPQHF
TRBJ2-3 | - | TRBV27 | CASSLIHLGTDTQYF
TRBJ2-1 | - | TRBV7-2 | CASSIIYNEQFF
TRBJ2-2 | - | TRBV12-3/TRBV12-4 | CASTFSRQLALTGELFF
TRBJ2-1 | few | TRBV7-6 | CASSSRLVGIGEQFF
TRBJ2-3 | few | TRBV6-4 | CASSGGPTDTQYF